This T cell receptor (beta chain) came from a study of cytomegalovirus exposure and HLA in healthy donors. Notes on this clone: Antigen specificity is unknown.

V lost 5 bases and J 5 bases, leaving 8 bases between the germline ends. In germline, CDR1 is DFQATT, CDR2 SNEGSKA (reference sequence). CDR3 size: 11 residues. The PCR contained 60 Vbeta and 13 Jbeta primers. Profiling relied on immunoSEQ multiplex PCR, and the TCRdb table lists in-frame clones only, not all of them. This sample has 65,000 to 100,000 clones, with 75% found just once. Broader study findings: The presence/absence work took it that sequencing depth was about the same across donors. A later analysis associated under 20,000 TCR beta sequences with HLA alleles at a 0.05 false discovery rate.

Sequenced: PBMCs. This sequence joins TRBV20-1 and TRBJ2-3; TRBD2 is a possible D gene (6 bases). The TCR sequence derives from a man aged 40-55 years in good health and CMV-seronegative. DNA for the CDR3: TGCAGTGCTGTAGCGGTAGATACGCAGTATTTT. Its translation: CSAVAVDTQYF.